The rows below give T cell receptor beta chains drawn from one sample of a study of blood T cell repertoires in COVID-19. Some clones are missing from TCRdb's copy, which holds only in-frame ones; the method was immunoSEQ multiplex PCR. This table has 150,000 or so clones, around 74% appearing once. The sample consisted of peripheral blood. Source of these receptors: a woman between 55 and 75 years old with COVID-19, enrolled during active disease. CDR3s include the opening cysteine and the closing phenylalanine or tryptophan. The D gene is left open where the match is weak. Clone size is stated in some rows and not others, as once, few, many or a class when expanded.

DNA,CDR3,size,V,J,D
TGTGCCACCAGTGAAAACAGGAGAAGAGAGACCCAGTACTTC,CATSENRRRETQYF,-,TRBV24-1,TRBJ2-5,-
TGTGCCAGCAGTTACCAGGCGAGATATGAAAAACTGTTTTTT,CASSYQARYEKLFF,-,TRBV28,TRBJ1-4,-
TGTGCCCCAAGAAACGGCTCGGACATTCCTAACACTGAAGCTTTCTTT,CAPRNGSDIPNTEAFF,-,TRBV5-3,TRBJ1-1,-
TGTGCCAGCAGTTTATTTGCTAGGGGGTTTGCGACTGAAGCTTTCTTT,CASSLFARGFATEAFF,-,TRBV28,TRBJ1-1,-
TGTGCCAGCAGCGGAAGAGGGGGCGGGGCAGATACGCAGTATTTT,CASSGRGGGADTQYF,-,TRBV7-2,TRBJ2-3,-
TGTGCCGCCTCCAGAGTGGGGACAGTGGGTTCACCCCTCCACTTT,CAASRVGTVGSPLHF,-,TRBV6-5,TRBJ1-6,TRBD1
TGTGCCAGCAGTTACCGGGGGGGGCTCACAGATACGCAGTATTTT,CASSYRGGLTDTQYF,-,TRBV6-5,TRBJ2-3,TRBD2
TGTGCCAGCAGCCAAGACCCTCTTCCTCCCTCCGAGCAGTACTTC,CASSQDPLPPSEQYF,-,TRBV4-2,TRBJ2-7,-
TGTGCCAGCAGCTTAGGACAGGGTGGGGCCGGGGAGCTGTTTTTT,CASSLGQGGAGELFF,-,TRBV7-2,TRBJ2-2,TRBD1
TGTGCCACCAGCATGGACAGGGGGACAAACTATGGCTACACCTTC,CATSMDRGTNYGYTF,-,TRBV15,TRBJ1-2,TRBD1
TGTGCCAGTACCCGACCAGGGGGAAACACTGAAGCTTTCTTT,CASTRPGGNTEAFF,few,TRBV19,TRBJ1-1,TRBD1
TGTGCCAGCAGCGTAGCGGCGGCGACCGGGGAGCTGTTTTTT,CASSVAAATGELFF,-,TRBV9,TRBJ2-2,-
TGTGCCAGCAGGCGGACAGGGAGCGGCGAAAAACTGTTTTTT,CASRRTGSGEKLFF,-,TRBV2,TRBJ1-4,TRBD1
TGTGCCAGCAGCGCCGGGACAGGGCGGCAGCCCCAGCATTTT,CASSAGTGRQPQHF,-,TRBV2,TRBJ1-5,TRBD1
TGTGCCAGCAGCTTATACACGAAGGAGACCCAGTACTTC,CASSLYTKETQYF,-,TRBV11-3,TRBJ2-5,-
TGTGCCAGCAGCTTTCGGTCTAGCGGAATCAATGAGCAGTTCTTC,CASSFRSSGINEQFF,-,TRBV13,TRBJ2-1,TRBD2
TGTGCCAGCAGCCGCTCTCGGGGGGCTGGTCGAGAGACCCAGTACTTC,CASSRSRGAGRETQYF,-,TRBV7-8,TRBJ2-5,-
TGTGCCAGCAGCCAAGCCGGGAGTGGCTACACCTTC,CASSQAGSGYTF,-,TRBV6-2/TRBV6-3,TRBJ1-2,-
TGTGCCAGCAGCCAAGATCCGGGACAAGGGAATTCACCCCTCCACTTT,CASSQDPGQGNSPLHF,-,TRBV4-2,TRBJ1-6,-
TGTGCCAGCAGTGGGGACAGGGGGGACTATGGCTACACCTTC,CASSGDRGDYGYTF,-,TRBV2,TRBJ1-2,TRBD1
TGCGCCAGCAGCCAAGACCGGGGGACGGGTCAGCCCCAGCATTTT,CASSQDRGTGQPQHF,-,TRBV4-3,TRBJ1-5,-
TGCAGCGCGGGGGCGACCGAGGGAGAGACCCAGTACTTC,CSAGATEGETQYF,-,TRBV29-1,TRBJ2-5,-
TGCGCCAGCAGCCATTCGACGGGGAACGGGGAGCTGTTTTTT,CASSHSTGNGELFF,-,TRBV4-3,TRBJ2-2,-
TGCGCCAGCAGCTTGGGCGCATCTGCAACTAATGAAAAACTGTTTTTT,CASSLGASATNEKLFF,once,TRBV5-1,TRBJ1-4,-
TGCAGTGCTAGTTTCCTAGCGGGAGGGCCTAGCTCCTACGAGCAGTACTTC,CSASFLAGGPSSYEQYF,-,TRBV20-1,TRBJ2-7,TRBD2
TGTGCCAGCAGCCAGTTAACTAGCGGGGGGCCCACAGATACGCAGTATTTT,CASSQLTSGGPTDTQYF,-,TRBV4-2,TRBJ2-3,TRBD2
TGCGCCAGCAGCCAAGGCGACAGGGTAGAGTTGGAGACCCAGTACTTC,CASSQGDRVELETQYF,-,TRBV4-1,TRBJ2-5,TRBD1
TGTGCCAGCAGCTTAGGGGGACAGGGAGCCGGGGAGCTGTTTTTT,CASSLGGQGAGELFF,-,TRBV11-2,TRBJ2-2,TRBD1
TGTGCCAGTAGTAGAGACAGTGGGGCCAACGTCCTGACTTTC,CASSRDSGANVLTF,-,TRBV19,TRBJ2-6,-
TGCGCCAGCAATACCAGGGGGCCTTCGAACACCGGGGAGCTGTTTTTT,CASNTRGPSNTGELFF,-,TRBV5-1,TRBJ2-2,TRBD1
TGCAGCGTTGGACAGGACTACAATGAGCAGTTCTTC,CSVGQDYNEQFF,-,TRBV29-1,TRBJ2-1,-
TGCGCCAGCGGACGAGGGGGCGCCAATGAGCAGTTCTTC,CASGRGGANEQFF,-,TRBV5-1,TRBJ2-1,TRBD1
TGTGCCAGCTCACAGCAGGGGAGTAATTCACCCCTCCACTTT,CASSQQGSNSPLHF,-,TRBV18,TRBJ1-6,-
TGTGCCAGCAGCAATGGGGCAGAAGGGATTGAAGAGACCCAGTACTTC,CASSNGAEGIEETQYF,-,TRBV21-1,TRBJ2-5,-
TGCGCCAGCAGCCGAGCATTCGGGACAGATACGCAGTATTTT,CASSRAFGTDTQYF,once,TRBV5-1,TRBJ2-3,-
TGTGCCAGCAGCCCTCCGACAGCTCCAGACTATGGCTACACCTTC,CASSPPTAPDYGYTF,-,TRBV7-9,TRBJ1-2,-
TGTGCCAGCAGCGGACAGGGGGCGAACACTGAAGCTTTCTTT,CASSGQGANTEAFF,once,TRBV4-2,TRBJ1-1,TRBD1
TGCAGCGTTGCGGTGGATACGCAGTATTTT,CSVAVDTQYF,-,TRBV29-1,TRBJ2-3,-
TGCGCCAGCAGCCCCCCATCGACAGGGGGCATTGAAAAACTGTTTTTT,CASSPPSTGGIEKLFF,-,TRBV5-1,TRBJ1-4,TRBD1
TGTGCCAGCAGCTTGCAGACTAGTACCGAGCAGTACTTC,CASSLQTSTEQYF,few,TRBV5-4,TRBJ2-7,-
TGTGCCAGGGCCGCAGGACTCCTAACCGAGCAGTACTTC,CARAAGLLTEQYF,once,TRBV28,TRBJ2-7,-
TGTGCCAGCAGCTTAAATATGGAGATGTCGGTCTATGGCTACACCTTC,CASSLNMEMSVYGYTF,-,TRBV7-3,TRBJ1-2,-
TGTGCCAGCAGTCCACAGACAGGGGGTGGCAATCAGCCCCAGCATTTT,CASSPQTGGGNQPQHF,-,TRBV28,TRBJ1-5,TRBD1
TGTGCCAGCAGACTCAGAGCGCCAACCCGCGAAAAACTGTTTTTT,CASRLRAPTREKLFF,-,TRBV5-4,TRBJ1-4,-
TGCGCCAGCAGGGCCGGCGGCGGCCTCTACAATGAGCAGTTCTTC,CASRAGGGLYNEQFF,-,TRBV5-1,TRBJ2-1,-